One sample yielded the 28 T cell receptor beta chains listed below, sequenced in a study of blood T cells in healthy people across ages. Sample-barcoded 5' priming and a J-beta primer mix drove a second PCR of about 7 to 12 cycles. MiXCR, applied by TCRdb to the 5' RACE reads, yields one record per CDR3 protein. The sample has roughly 1.6 million distinct CDR3 sequences; about 35% are singletons. The sample consisted of blood. Every receptor here comes from a woman aged 30 to 39 in good health.

There are a few counts of this clonotype. CDR3 DNA: TGCAGTGCCACAAGACCCAAAGACCAAGAGACCCAGTACTTC. Protein: CSATRPKDQETQYF. J is TRBJ2-5 and V is TRBV20-1; D unclear. The CDR3 runs 14 residues. Germline CDR1 DFQATT, CDR2 SNEGSKA (reference sequence). V lost 6 bases and J lost 0, with 14 bases in between.

The chain couples TRBV7-6 to TRBJ1-4, with D unclear. Germline-derived CDR1 and CDR2 are SGHVS and FNYEAQ. The germline V and J ends were trimmed by 1 base and 0 bases, with 12 bases remaining between them. The CDR3 consists of 17 residues. The CDR3 loop is CASSLEAFTATNEKLFF. The CDR3 nucleotides are TGTGCCAGCAGCTTAGAGGCGTTTACGGCAACTAATGAAAAACTGTTTTTT.

This rearrangement joins TRBV7-9 to TRBJ2-1; TRBD2 matches 7 bases. This CDR3 comprises 14 residues. V lost 5 bases, J lost 4 bases, and 5 bases stayed unmatched. CDR1 SEHNR and CDR2 FQNEAQ come from the germline V gene (reference sequence). In DNA, the CDR3 is TGTGCCAGCAGCCCCCCAGCGGGGTACAATGAGCAGTTCTTC. Residues: CASSPPAGYNEQFF.

The rearrangement uses TRBV6-4 and TRBJ2-2; TRBD1 might be the D (5 bases). The germline V gene encodes CDR1 MRHNA and CDR2 SNTAGT. V shed 4 bases and J shed 0 bases, with 12 bases lying between them. The CDR3 has 16 residues. This CDR3 is CASSGQISPNTGELFF. The CDR3 DNA sequence: TGTGCCAGCAGTGGACAGATATCGCCGAACACCGGGGAGCTGTTTTTT.

The rearrangement joins TRBV11-2 to TRBJ2-7; D perhaps matches TRBD2 (7 bases). This CDR3 spans 15 amino acids. The V end was cut by 2 bases, the J end by 10 bases, with 21 bases between. Germline CDR1 reads SGHAT; CDR2 reads FQNNGV. DNA of the CDR3: TGTGCCAGCAGCTTATGGATACAGGGAGGGGAGGCCCAGTACTTC. Amino acid sequence: CASSLWIQGGEAQYF.

This chain connects TRBV5-4 to TRBJ2-1; D might be TRBD2 (5 bases). Germline lookup yields CDR1 SGHNT and CDR2 YYREEE (reference sequence). Trimming pared 1 base from V and 6 bases from J, leaving 11 bases between. The CDR3 is made up of 14 amino acids. For the CDR3, the DNA is TGTGCCAGCAGCTTGTTCTCTAGCCTCAATGAGCAGTTCTTC. Its protein is CASSLFSSLNEQFF.

The chain combines TRBV7-9 with TRBJ2-2, with a weak D call TRBD1 (5 bases). V was pared by 6 bases and J by 7 bases, with 12 bases between. This CDR3 spans 13 amino acids. In germline, CDR1 is SEHNR, CDR2 FQNEAQ (reference sequence). The CDR3 DNA sequence: TGTGCCAGCAGGTCCAGGGAAGACGGGGAGCTGTTTTTT. This gives the protein CASRSREDGELFF.

This clonotype occurred a few times. This chain uses TRBV6-5 with TRBJ2-5, with TRBD2 matching over 11 bases. The trim removed 7 bases at V and 1 base at J, leaving 5 bases unmatched. Germline V gene data show CDR1 as MNHEY and CDR2 as SVGAGI. The CDR3 has 15 residues. Written as DNA, the CDR3 is TGTGCCAGCACCCTAGCGGGAGGAACCCAAGAGACCCAGTACTTC. Amino acid sequence: CASTLAGGTQETQYF.

This clonotype turned up a few times. One base away lies a much larger clone, so this may be a sequencing read error. This chain uses TRBV7-2 with TRBJ2-3; D might be TRBD1 (6 bases). CDR1 is SGHTA and CDR2 is FQGNSA in the germline V gene. The CDR3 spans 15 residues. With 3 bases removed from V and 2 bases from J, the gap between germline ends came to 12 bases. CDR3 protein: CASSFQGTNTDTQYF. The CDR3 nucleotides read TGTGCCAGCAGCTTTCAGGGGACGAACACAGATACGCAGTATTTT.

The chain joins TRBV6-1 to TRBJ1-2; D is ambiguous. CDR3 length equals 14 residues. Germline lookup yields CDR1 MNHNS and CDR2 SASEGT. V was trimmed by 6 bases and J by 7 bases, leaving 18 bases between them. The chain's CDR3 is CASSHDVVGSGYTF. CDR3 sequence (DNA): TGTGCCAGCAGCCACGACGTAGTAGGAAGTGGCTACACCTTC.

This clonotype has a count of ten or more. One base away lies a much larger clone, so this may be a sequencing read error. The chain is built from TRBV2 and TRBJ2-6; tentative D call: TRBD1 (5 bases). This CDR3 has 14 residues. Per germline, CDR1 SNHLY and CDR2 FYNNEI. The CDR3 DNA reads as TGTGCCAGCAGTTTATCATCTGGGGCCAACGTCCGGACTTTC. Translating it yields CASSLSSGANVRTF.

The chain couples TRBV15 to TRBJ2-1, with 8 positions matching TRBD1. The germline V gene has CDR1 LNHNV and CDR2 YYDKDF (reference sequence). The CDR3 totals 16 residues. V lost 0 bases and J lost 6; bases outside the gene matches: 7. The CDR3 nucleotides read TGTGCCACCAGCAGAGATCGAAGACAGGGGTCCAATGAGCAGTTCTTC. Translation gives CATSRDRRQGSNEQFF.

This clonotype was observed a handful of times. Possible read error: a much larger clone is one base away. This rearrangement joins TRBV20-1 to TRBJ2-7, with 8 bases matching TRBD2. CDR3 size: 14 residues. The J segment lost 7 bases and the V segment lost 1 base, leaving 9 bases of the junction unmatched. Germline loops: CDR1 DFQATT, CDR2 SNEGSKA (reference sequence). The CDR3 DNA is TGCAGTGCTAGAGGCACGGGGGGGCCCCATGAGCAGTACTTC. This gives the protein CSARGTGGPHEQYF.

The CDR3 nucleotides read TGTGCCAGCAGCAAAAAGGGGGGGGCGCCCTGGGGCTACACCTTC. Amino acid sequence: CASSKKGGAPWGYTF. V and J are TRBV7-9 and TRBJ1-2, with a possible D match to TRBD1 (6 bases). The V and J ends lost 5 bases and 8 bases respectively, with 21 bases between them. The CDR3 loop spans 15 amino acids. Germline V gene data show CDR1 as SEHNR and CDR2 as FQNEAQ (reference sequence).

The CDR3: CASGTGGTYEQYF. The DNA for the CDR3 is TGCGCCAGCGGTACAGGGGGGACCTACGAGCAGTACTTC. This rearrangement joins TRBV5-1 to TRBJ2-7; TRBD1 agrees at 8 bases. The J segment lost 2 bases and the V segment lost 7 bases, leaving 5 bases of the junction unmatched. Germline CDR1 reads SGHRS; CDR2 reads YFSETQ. The CDR3 covers 13 residues.

Comments on this clonotype: A much larger clone differs from this one at a single base, so this may be a read error. The chain combines TRBV10-3 with TRBJ2-3; TRBD2 matches 9 bases. This CDR3 comprises 16 residues. Germline V gene lookup returns CDR1 ENHRY and CDR2 SYGVKD. V was pared by 1 base and J by 6 bases, with 8 bases of the junction left unmatched. In DNA form, the CDR3 reads TGTGCCATCAGTGAGTTGCTTAGCGGGAGTCAGGATACGCAGTATTTT. As protein: CAISELLSGSQDTQYF.

This chain uses TRBV28 with TRBJ1-1; D is unclear. The CDR3 sequence is 13 residues long. The V end lost 2 bases, the J end lost 2 bases, and 6 bases lay between the germline ends. Germline V CDR1 and CDR2: MDHEN, SYDVKM. CDR3 sequence (DNA): TGTGCCAGCAGTTTAATAGATAACACTGAAGCTTTCTTT. It encodes CASSLIDNTEAFF. Complete variable domain (other parts from reference TRBV28 and TRBJ1-1): DVKVTQSSRYLVKRTGEKVFLECVQDMDHENMFWYRQDPGLGLRLIYFSYDVKMKEKGDIPEGYSVSREKKERFSLILESASTNQTSMYLCASSLIDNTEAFFGQGTRLTVV.

The rearrangement uses TRBV27 and TRBJ2-1, with D perhaps matching TRBD1 (6 bases). The V gene's germline CDR1 is MNHEY and CDR2 SMNVEV (reference sequence). V lost 8 bases and J lost 4, with 9 bases in between. The CDR3 length is 12 residues. CDR3 loop: CASPGDYNEQFF. The CDR3 DNA sequence: TGTGCCAGCCCAGGGGATTACAATGAGCAGTTCTTC.

This clonotype has only a few counts. The V and J genes are TRBV28 and TRBJ2-4, with D hard to call. TRBJ2-7 explains the end of the DNA better; the J call may be wrong. In germline, CDR1 is MDHEN, CDR2 SYDVKM. This CDR3 spans 13 amino acids. CDR3 residues: CASLGLSIYEQYF. As DNA, the CDR3 is TGTGCCAGCCTCGGCCTCTCAATCTACGAGCAGTACTTC.

The chain combines TRBV20-1 with TRBJ2-1; D might be TRBD1 or TRBD2, each matching 5 bases. The J call is in doubt because the DNA end fits TRBJ2-7 better. The length of the CDR3 is 15 residues. Germline V gene sequence: CDR1 DFQATT, CDR2 SNEGSKA (reference sequence). The CDR3 here is CSASPPPGPYNEQYF. The DNA of the CDR3 is TGCAGTGCTAGCCCTCCCCCGGGACCCTACAATGAGCAGTACTTC.

There are a few counts of this clonotype. The rearrangement uses TRBV6-1 and TRBJ2-7; no definite D call. V was pared by 7 bases and J by 4 bases, with 11 bases between. There are 12 residues in the CDR3. In germline, CDR1 is MNHNS, CDR2 SASEGT. In DNA, the CDR3 is TGTGCCAGCATCCCGGACCGTTACGAGCAGTACTTC. Protein: CASIPDRYEQYF.

V usage is TRBV20-1 and J usage is TRBJ1-5; no firm D call. CDR3 size: 15 residues. The germline V gene encodes CDR1 DFQATT and CDR2 SNEGSKA (reference sequence). Trimming took off 4 bases at V and 2 bases at J, with 15 bases between the two ends. The CDR3 reads CSATPPAAGNQPQHF. The CDR3, as DNA: TGCAGTGCTACCCCCCCAGCGGCGGGCAATCAGCCCCAGCATTTT.

The V gene is TRBV24-1, the J gene TRBJ1-2; no reliable D call. The germline V gene has CDR1 KGHDR and CDR2 SFDVKD. V was cut by 5 bases and J by 0 bases, with 12 bases left in between. CDR3 length: 15 amino acids. The DNA of the CDR3 is TGTGCCACCAGTGGTGGTCCGGGAACTAACTATGGCTACACCTTC. Translation: CATSGGPGTNYGYTF.

J is TRBJ2-5 and V is TRBV20-1; D gene ambiguous. Germline lookup yields CDR1 DFQATT and CDR2 SNEGSKA (reference sequence). V was clipped by 2 bases and J by 2 bases, with 15 bases between them. The CDR3 is made up of 15 amino acids. CDR3 protein: CSARRARALQETQYF. The CDR3 region has the DNA TGCAGTGCTAGAAGGGCAAGGGCCCTTCAAGAGACCCAGTACTTC.

This sequence joins TRBV6-6 and TRBJ2-5; the D gene is possibly TRBD2 (5 bases). Germline values: CDR1 MNHNY, CDR2 SVGAGI (reference sequence). The length of the CDR3 is 13 residues. V was pared by 6 bases and J by 5 bases, with 13 bases between. The CDR3, as DNA: TGTGCCAGCAGCCACACTAGTTCTGAGACCCAGTACTTC. Encoded protein: CASSHTSSETQYF.

This clonotype turned up a few times. The chain combines TRBV20-1 with TRBJ2-1, with 11 nucleotides matching TRBD2. There are 15 residues in the CDR3. Losses at the gene ends were 6 bases for V and 5 bases for J; bases not matched to a gene: 9. Germline loops: CDR1 DFQATT, CDR2 SNEGSKA (reference sequence). This CDR3 reads CSATRLAGRNNEQFF. The CDR3 coding sequence is TGCAGTGCCACCCGACTAGCGGGGAGAAACAATGAGCAGTTCTTC.

A few counts support this clonotype. In DNA, the CDR3 is TGTGCCAGCAGCTTAGAGTGGGCCACAAACTATGGCTACACCTTC. Translating gives CASSLEWATNYGYTF. V is TRBV7-9 and J is TRBJ1-2; D remains ambiguous. Germline loops: CDR1 SEHNR, CDR2 FQNEAQ (reference sequence). CDR3 length equals 15 residues. Trimming cost V 1 base and J 2 bases, with 11 bases left between them.

This clonotype was observed at least ten times. This chain joins TRBV5-1 and TRBJ2-7; D unresolved. The CDR3 sequence is 13 residues long. The ends were cut back, 4 bases at V and 4 bases at J, with 12 bases in the middle. Germline CDR1 SGHRS, CDR2 YFSETQ. Written as DNA, the CDR3 is TGCGCCAGCAGCCCTACGTCGTCTTACGAGCAGTACTTC. This sequence encodes CASSPTSSYEQYF.